This T cell receptor (beta chain) was retrieved from a study of T cell responses to AZD1222 COVID-19 vaccine. TCRdb's table, derived via immunoSEQ multiplex PCR, lists solely in-frame clones and lacks some. This sample has approximately 180,000 clones, with 75% to 95% found just once. V was trimmed by 3 bases and J by 11 bases, leaving 13 bases between them. Germline loops: CDR1 LNHDA, CDR2 SQIVND (reference sequence). This CDR3 is built from 12 residues. This TCR came from an adult in good health. V gene TRBV19 combines with J gene TRBJ1-1; D perhaps matches TRBD1 (6 bases). The specimen was peripheral blood, collected on day 0 of AZD1222 vaccination. The chain's CDR3 is CASSIRGSDAFF. The DNA of the CDR3 is TGTGCCAGTAGTATCAGGGGATCGGACGCTTTCTTT. Drawing the rest from reference TRBV19 and TRBJ1-1, the complete variable domain is DGGITQSPKYLFRKEGQNVTLSCEQNLNHDAMYWYRQDPGQGLRLIYYSQIVNDFQKGDIAEGYSVSREKKESFPLTVTSAQKNPTAFYLCASSIRGSDAFFGQGTRLTVV.